This T cell receptor (beta chain) comes out of a study of CD8 T cells in Susac syndrome. The authors reverse transcribed roughly 0.5 to 1 ug RNA with random hexamers. TCRdb ran MiXCR on the immunoSEQ multiplex PCR reads and lists one entry per CDR3 protein. The table records 200,000 to 250,000 distinct CDR3 sequences, approximately 95% of them present only once. The ends were cut back, 6 bases at V and 3 bases at J, with 14 bases in the middle. Per the germline V gene, CDR1 is DFQATT and CDR2 is SNEGSKA (reference sequence). The CDR3 is 13 residues long. Sequencing was done on a sample of CD4+ T cells from PBMCs. The chain uses TRBV20-1 and TRBJ2-5, with a weak D call TRBD2 (5 bases). This clonotype was sampled from a human donor with multiple sclerosis. The CDR3 DNA reads TGCAGTGCCTATAGATATAGCGAAGAGACCCAGTACTTC. Protein product: CSAYRYSEETQYF.